Below are 21 T cell receptor beta chains sequenced from a single sample in a study of Ad26.COV2.S vaccination and SARS-CoV-2 variants. Sequencing used immunoSEQ multiplex PCR; TCRdb keeps in-frame clones, though not all of them. The repertoire consists of around 370,000 clones, with 85% occurring once and the leading ten covering about 3.3%. Described treatment: over 15 received Ad26.COV2.S at low or high dose, single or two shots; several received placebo; per-sample allocation not given. Sampling occurred on day 63 after the first vaccine or placebo injection. The sample here was peripheral blood, taken in a trial of Ad26.COV2.S vaccine versus placebo. Receptor source: a person between 18 and 65 years old who received the Ad26.COV2.S COVID-19 vaccine or a placebo.

The CDR3 DNA sequence: TGCGCCAGCAGCCAAGATTGGAGAGTCAATGAGCAGTTCTTC. It codes for CASSQDWRVNEQFF. This sequence joins TRBV4-3 and TRBJ2-1, with no clear D. This CDR3 spans 14 amino acids. Germline CDR1 is LGHNA and CDR2 is YSLEER. V lost 0 bases, J lost 6 bases, and 9 bases lay in between.

The gene calls are TRBV12-3 or TRBV12-4 and TRBJ1-2, with a tentative D call TRBD1 (6 bases). This CDR3 is built from 13 residues. V was cut by 6 bases and J by 4 bases, with 12 bases left in between. CDR3: CASSLTQGYGYTF. The CDR3 coding sequence is TGTGCCAGCAGCCTCACACAGGGCTATGGCTACACCTTC.

This chain uses TRBV5-1 with TRBJ1-5; 7 bases line up with TRBD1. Germline V gene sequence: CDR1 SGHRS, CDR2 YFSETQ. V lost 0 bases to trimming and J lost 5 bases; unmatched junction nucleotides: 14. The CDR3 has 18 amino acids. The CDR3 nucleotides read TGCGCCAGCAGCTTGGAAAACGACAGGGTTTTACCGTATCAGCCCCAGCATTTT. As protein: CASSLENDRVLPYQPQHF.

Here the CDR3 DNA reads TGTGCCAGCAGTGGGGTAAGGAAGAGCTCTGGGGCCAACGTCCTGACTTTC. Protein product: CASSGVRKSSGANVLTF. This sequence joins TRBV6-1 and TRBJ2-6; D is undetermined. V lost 4 bases to trimming and J lost 0 bases, with 13 bases between them. Germline CDR1 and CDR2: MNHNS and SASEGT. The CDR3 contains 17 residues.

This clone occurred a few times. This chain links TRBV5-6 with TRBJ2-1; D could derive from TRBD1 or TRBD2 (7 bases each). The germline gives CDR1 SGHDT, CDR2 YYEEEE. V dropped 1 base and J dropped 10 bases, with 15 bases sitting between them. The CDR3 extends over 14 amino acids. The DNA of the CDR3 is TGTGCCAGCAGCTTGCGAGCGGGGACAGCGGAGCAGTTCTTC. It is translated as CASSLRAGTAEQFF.

The chain uses TRBV10-1 and TRBJ2-7; no firm D call. Per germline, CDR1 WNHNN and CDR2 SYGVQD (reference sequence). Between the trimmed V and J ends, which lost 0 bases and 4 bases, there was a span of 4 bases. The CDR3 spans 12 residues. Written as DNA, the CDR3 is TGCGCCAGCAGTGAGTCGGGGTACGAGCAGTACTTC. Amino acid sequence: CASSESGYEQYF.

This chain links TRBV10-3 with TRBJ2-5; 8 nucleotides line up with TRBD1. The ends lost 2 bases at V and 1 base at J; junction bases unmatched: 6. The CDR3 runs 16 residues. Germline CDR1 is ENHRY and CDR2 is SYGVKD. CDR3 region: CAISETRDRSQETQYF. CDR3 coding DNA: TGTGCCATCAGTGAGACCCGGGACAGGAGCCAAGAGACCCAGTACTTC.

The gene calls are TRBV5-1 and TRBJ2-1; 12 bases fit TRBD2. Germline values: CDR1 SGHRS, CDR2 YFSETQ. The CDR3 extends over 16 amino acids. With V trimmed by 0 bases and J by 7 bases, 5 bases remained unmatched. CDR3 DNA sequence: TGCGCCAGCAGCTTGGAGCTAGCGGGAGGGGTGAATGAGCAGTTCTTC. As protein: CASSLELAGGVNEQFF.

V and J are TRBV3-1 (or the pseudogene TRBV3-2) and TRBJ1-5; D gene uncertain. The CDR3 runs 13 residues. The germline V gene encodes CDR1 LGHDT and CDR2 YNNKEL (reference sequence). V shed 4 bases and J shed 4 bases, with 8 bases lying between them. The CDR3 sequence: CASSPGLNQPQHF. The CDR3 DNA is TGTGCCAGCAGCCCCGGGTTAAATCAGCCCCAGCATTTT.

The chain couples TRBV14 to TRBJ1-1, with 10 bases fitting TRBD1. V gave up 4 bases and J gave up 5 bases; unmatched junction bases: 10. Germline CDR1 is SGHDN and CDR2 is FVKESK. The CDR3 has 16 residues. CDR3 DNA: TGTGCCAGCAGCCGCCTCGGGACAGGGGTGTCAACTGAAGCTTTCTTT. Translated: CASSRLGTGVSTEAFF.

The genes are TRBV6-2 or TRBV6-3 and TRBJ1-5; D unclear. CDR1 MNHEY and CDR2 SVGEGT come from the germline V gene. The length of the CDR3 is 14 residues. Trimming cost V 6 bases and J 5 bases, with 14 bases left between them. CDR3 nucleotides: TGTGCCAGCAGCTGGACGGTTCTCGATCAGCCCCAGCATTTT. Protein: CASSWTVLDQPQHF.

The chain combines TRBV7-2 with TRBJ2-4; D unresolved. The germline V gene encodes CDR1 SGHTA and CDR2 FQGNSA. Deletions cut 2 bases from V and 0 bases from J, with 8 bases between. This CDR3 comprises 15 residues. In DNA form, the CDR3 reads TGTGCCAGCAGCTTACTACAGCTAGCCAAAAACATTCAGTACTTC. This encodes CASSLLQLAKNIQYF.

The gene calls are TRBV9 and TRBJ1-4, with D perhaps matching TRBD1 (5 bases). Germline-derived CDR1 and CDR2 are SGDLS and YYNGEE. V was pared by 5 bases and J by 7 bases, with 18 bases between. The CDR3 loop spans 15 amino acids. The CDR3, as DNA: TGTGCCAGCAGTCCCCCGGGGGGGATTCGTGAAAAACTGTTTTTT. This gives the protein CASSPPGGIREKLFF.

This chain connects TRBV6-1 to TRBJ1-4; D is ambiguous. Germline V gene data show CDR1 as MNHNS and CDR2 as SASEGT. This CDR3 region has 12 residues. Trimming took off 2 bases at V and 10 bases at J, with 8 bases between the two ends. The CDR3 is CASSELGRKLFF. CDR3 nucleotide sequence: TGTGCCAGCAGTGAATTGGGTAGAAAACTGTTTTTT.

The chain carries TRBV5-6 and TRBJ2-1; 13 bases map to TRBD2. Losses at the gene ends were 3 bases for V and 7 bases for J; bases not matched to a gene: 7. Looked up from germline, CDR1 is SGHDT and CDR2 is YYEEEE. This CDR3 contains 16 residues. Written as DNA, the CDR3 is TGTGCCAGCAGCTGGGGACTAGCGGGACCTCGGAATGAGCAGTTCTTC. It encodes CASSWGLAGPRNEQFF.

This sequence joins TRBV2 and TRBJ2-5, with 14 bases that match TRBD2. The V and J ends lost 6 bases and 4 bases, in that order; junction bases with no gene match: 4. Germline V lookup: CDR1 SNHLY, CDR2 FYNNEI. The CDR3 covers 15 residues. The CDR3 sequence: CASSGTSGGRETQYF. The CDR3 region has the DNA TGTGCCAGCAGCGGGACTAGCGGGGGTAGAGAGACCCAGTACTTC.

This clone showed up just once. This chain connects TRBV3-1 (or the pseudogene TRBV3-2) to TRBJ1-1, with a weak D call TRBD1 (5 bases). Germline V lookup: CDR1 LGHDT, CDR2 YNNKEL (reference sequence). The germline V and J ends were trimmed by 4 bases and 5 bases, with 20 bases remaining between them. The CDR3 contains 16 residues. CDR3 amino acids: CASSRLPPRGGTEAFF. DNA for the CDR3: TGTGCCAGCAGCCGACTTCCACCTCGGGGGGGGACTGAAGCTTTCTTT.

The chain links TRBV11-2 to TRBJ2-1; D ambiguous. The V and J ends lost 1 base and 10 bases respectively, with 17 bases between them. Germline CDR1 is SGHAT and CDR2 is FQNNGV. The CDR3 extends over 15 amino acids. CDR3 loop: CASSLVPPDLGEQFF. The CDR3 DNA reads TGTGCCAGCAGCTTAGTCCCGCCGGATTTGGGGGAGCAGTTCTTC.

The chain carries TRBV6-5 and TRBJ2-7; TRBD1 might be the D (5 bases). The germline V gene has CDR1 MNHEY and CDR2 SVGAGI. CDR3 length: 13 residues. The V and J ends lost 0 bases and 4 bases respectively, with 7 bases between them. The CDR3 sequence is CASSYSRGYEQYF. The DNA of the CDR3 is TGTGCCAGCAGTTACTCTAGGGGATACGAGCAGTACTTC.

The chain has TRBV28 and TRBJ1-5, with 10 nucleotides matching TRBD1. The CDR3 loop spans 15 amino acids. With V trimmed by 6 bases and J by 7 bases, 9 bases remained unmatched. Germline V CDR1 and CDR2: MDHEN, SYDVKM. CDR3 sequence reads: CASSLMTGGGQPQHF. The CDR3 bases are TGTGCCAGCAGCCTAATGACAGGGGGCGGGCAGCCCCAGCATTTT.

In the case of this clone: Possible read error: a much larger clone is one base away. The chain combines TRBV7-8 with TRBJ1-1; TRBD1 agrees at 7 bases. Unmatched junction bases numbered 2, after V lost 3 bases and J lost 1 base. The CDR3 contains 14 residues. Germline V gives CDR1 SGHVS, CDR2 FQNEAQ. The CDR3 DNA is TGTGCCAGCAGCTTCGGGACAGCGAACACTGAAGCTTTCTTT. Amino acids: CASSFGTANTEAFF.